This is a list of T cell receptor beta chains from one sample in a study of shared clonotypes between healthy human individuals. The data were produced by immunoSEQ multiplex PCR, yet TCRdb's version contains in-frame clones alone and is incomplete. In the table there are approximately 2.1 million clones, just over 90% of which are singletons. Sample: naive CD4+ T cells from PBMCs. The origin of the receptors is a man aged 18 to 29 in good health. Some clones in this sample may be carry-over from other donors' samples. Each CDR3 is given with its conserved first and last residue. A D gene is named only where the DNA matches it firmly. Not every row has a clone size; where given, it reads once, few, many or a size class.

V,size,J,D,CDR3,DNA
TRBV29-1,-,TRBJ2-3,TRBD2,CSVEVGLAGGSDTQYF,TGCAGCGTTGAGGTCGGGCTAGCGGGTGGGTCAGATACGCAGTATTTT
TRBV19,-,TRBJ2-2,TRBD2,CASSGPSGSTGELFF,TGTGCCAGTAGTGGACCTAGCGGGAGTACCGGGGAGCTGTTTTTT
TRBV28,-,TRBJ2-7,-,CASRLFYEQYF,TGTGCCAGCAGACTATTCTACGAGCAGTACTTC
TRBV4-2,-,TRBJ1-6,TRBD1,CASSTETGDNSPLHF,TGTGCCAGCAGCACAGAAACAGGGGATAATTCACCCCTCCACTTT
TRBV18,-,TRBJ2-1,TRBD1,CASSSTGVLVDEQFF,TGTGCCAGCTCAAGTACAGGGGTTCTTGTAGATGAGCAGTTCTTC
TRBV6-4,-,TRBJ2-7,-,CASSESDSYEQYF,TGTGCCAGCAGTGAAAGTGACTCCTACGAGCAGTACTTC
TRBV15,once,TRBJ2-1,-,CATSRGASPSYNEQFF,TGTGCCACCAGCAGAGGGGCCAGTCCCTCCTACAATGAGCAGTTCTTC
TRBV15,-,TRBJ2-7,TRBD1,CATSPRDRAYEQYF,TGTGCCACCAGCCCCCGGGACAGGGCCTACGAGCAGTACTTC
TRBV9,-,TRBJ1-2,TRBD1,CASSKGQGLYGYTF,TGTGCCAGCAGCAAAGGACAGGGGCTCTATGGCTACACCTTC
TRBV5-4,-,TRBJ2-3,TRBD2,CASSSRTSGSTDTQYF,TGTGCCAGCAGCTCTAGGACTAGCGGGAGCACAGATACGCAGTATTTT
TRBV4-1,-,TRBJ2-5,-,CASSQDWGWETQYF,TGCGCCAGCAGCCAAGATTGGGGGTGGGAGACCCAGTACTTC
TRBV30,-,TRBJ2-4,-,CAWSVWFFKNIQYF,TGTGCCTGGAGTGTATGGTTCTTCAAAAACATTCAGTACTTC
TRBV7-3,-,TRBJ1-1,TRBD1,CASSLTGTAGIATEAFF,TGTGCCAGCAGCTTAACCGGGACAGCGGGGATTGCCACTGAAGCTTTCTTT
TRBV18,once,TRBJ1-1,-,CASSPLTGNTEAFF,TGTGCCAGCTCACCCCTAACAGGGAACACTGAAGCTTTCTTT
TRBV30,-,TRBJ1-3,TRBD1,CAWSAGTAGNTIYF,TGTGCCTGGAGTGCCGGGACAGCCGGAAACACCATATATTTT
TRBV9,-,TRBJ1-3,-,CASSAIGGNTIYF,TGTGCCAGCAGCGCCATCGGAGGAAACACCATATATTTT
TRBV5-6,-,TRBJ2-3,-,CASSRASGDTQYF,TGTGCCAGCAGTCGGGCGTCGGGAGATACGCAGTATTTT
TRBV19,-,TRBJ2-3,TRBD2,CASSPGRGEGWADTQYF,TGTGCCAGTAGTCCGGGACGGGGGGAAGGTTGGGCAGATACGCAGTATTTT
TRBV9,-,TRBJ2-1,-,CASSVGDPYNEQFF,TGTGCCAGCAGCGTAGGGGACCCCTACAATGAGCAGTTCTTC
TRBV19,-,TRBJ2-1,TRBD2,CASSMVREGNEQFF,TGTGCCAGTAGTATGGTGCGGGAGGGGAATGAGCAGTTCTTC
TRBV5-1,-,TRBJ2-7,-,CASSSTGSYEQYF,TGCGCCAGCAGCTCCACCGGGAGCTACGAGCAGTACTTC
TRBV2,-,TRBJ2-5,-,CASSTGRETQYF,TGTGCCAGCAGCACAGGGCGAGAGACCCAGTACTTC
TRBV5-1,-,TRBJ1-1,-,CASSLDPGSKNEAFF,TGCGCCAGCAGCTTGGATCCGGGTAGCAAGAATGAAGCTTTCTTT
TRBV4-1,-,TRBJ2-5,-,CASSQDRGPGVRETQYF,TGCGCCAGCAGCCAAGATCGGGGTCCCGGTGTACGGGAGACCCAGTACTTC
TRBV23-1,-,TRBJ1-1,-,CASSQSGGLSCTEAFF,TGCGCCAGCAGTCAATCAGGAGGGCTAAGTTGCACTGAAGCTTTCTTT
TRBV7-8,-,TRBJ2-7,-,CASSLAPRDEQYF,TGTGCCAGCAGCTTAGCGCCTCGGGACGAGCAGTACTTC
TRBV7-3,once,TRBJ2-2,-,CASSFYGSGNTGELFF,TGTGCCAGCAGCTTTTATGGTTCAGGGAACACCGGGGAGCTGTTTTTT
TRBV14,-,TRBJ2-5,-,CASSPVGGQETQYF,TGTGCCAGCAGCCCTGTGGGGGGGCAGGAGACCCAGTACTTC
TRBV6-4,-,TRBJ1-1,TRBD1,CASRGQGGLNTEAFF,TGTGCCAGCAGGGGACAGGGGGGTTTAAACACTGAAGCTTTCTTT
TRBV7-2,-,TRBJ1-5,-,CASSAGGPQHF,TGTGCCAGCAGCGCCGGTGGACCCCAGCATTTT
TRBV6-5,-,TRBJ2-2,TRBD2,CASSIAGEYTGELFF,TGTGCCAGCAGCATAGCGGGAGAGTACACCGGGGAGCTGTTTTTT